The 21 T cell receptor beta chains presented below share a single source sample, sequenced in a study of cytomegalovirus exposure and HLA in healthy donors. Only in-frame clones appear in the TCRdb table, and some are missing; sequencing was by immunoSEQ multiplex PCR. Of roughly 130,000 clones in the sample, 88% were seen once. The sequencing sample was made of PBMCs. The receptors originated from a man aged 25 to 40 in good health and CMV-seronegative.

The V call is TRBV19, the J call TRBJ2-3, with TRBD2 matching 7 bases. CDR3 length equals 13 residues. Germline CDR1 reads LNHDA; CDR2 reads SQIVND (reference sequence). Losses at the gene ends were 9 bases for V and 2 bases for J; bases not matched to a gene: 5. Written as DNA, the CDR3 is TGTGCCAGCACCGGGACTAACACAGATACGCAGTATTTT. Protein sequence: CASTGTNTDTQYF.

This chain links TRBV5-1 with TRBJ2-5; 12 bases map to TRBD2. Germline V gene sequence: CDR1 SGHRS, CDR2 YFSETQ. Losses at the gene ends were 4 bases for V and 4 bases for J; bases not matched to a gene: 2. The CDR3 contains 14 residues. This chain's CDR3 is CASSAGLAGETQYF. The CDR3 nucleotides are TGCGCCAGCAGCGCGGGACTAGCGGGAGAGACCCAGTACTTC.

The CDR3 here is CASSLDSGTNEKLFF. CDR3 nucleotide sequence: TGTGCCAGCAGCTTGGATTCAGGGACTAATGAAAAACTGTTTTTT. The J gene is TRBJ1-4, the V gene TRBV5-4; D is possibly TRBD1 (5 bases). Germline loops: CDR1 SGHNT, CDR2 YYREEE (reference sequence). V was shortened by 0 bases and J by 2 bases, with 8 bases between the two germline ends. This CDR3 is 15 amino acids long.

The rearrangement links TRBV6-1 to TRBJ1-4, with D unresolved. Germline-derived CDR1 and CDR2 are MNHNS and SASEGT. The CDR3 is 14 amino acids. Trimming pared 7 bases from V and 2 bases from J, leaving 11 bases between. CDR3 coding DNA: TGTGCCAGCAAAGTCCGGTGGACTAATGAAAAACTGTTTTTT. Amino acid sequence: CASKVRWTNEKLFF.

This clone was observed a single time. In DNA form, the CDR3 reads TGTGCCAGCAGACCCTCCGGAAACTTATGGAGGACTGAAGCTTTCTTT. This codes for CASRPSGNLWRTEAFF. This chain links TRBV11-2 with TRBJ1-1; D is undetermined. Germline CDR1 SGHAT, CDR2 FQNNGV. V dropped 6 bases and J dropped 5 bases, with 22 bases sitting between them. CDR3 length: 16 amino acids.

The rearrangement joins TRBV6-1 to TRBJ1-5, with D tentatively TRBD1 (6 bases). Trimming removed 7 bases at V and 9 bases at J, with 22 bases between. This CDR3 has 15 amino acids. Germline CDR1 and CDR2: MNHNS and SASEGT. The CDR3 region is CASTEGGTRLAPQHF. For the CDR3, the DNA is TGTGCCAGCACGGAGGGGGGGACAAGACTTGCGCCCCAGCATTTT.

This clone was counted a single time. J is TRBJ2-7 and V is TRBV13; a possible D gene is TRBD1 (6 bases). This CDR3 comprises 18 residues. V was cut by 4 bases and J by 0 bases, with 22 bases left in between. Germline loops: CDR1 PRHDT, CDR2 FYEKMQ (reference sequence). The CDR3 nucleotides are TGTGCCAGCAGCTCCCGGACAGAACGTTGGATTAGCTCCTACGAGCAGTACTTC. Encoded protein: CASSSRTERWISSYEQYF.

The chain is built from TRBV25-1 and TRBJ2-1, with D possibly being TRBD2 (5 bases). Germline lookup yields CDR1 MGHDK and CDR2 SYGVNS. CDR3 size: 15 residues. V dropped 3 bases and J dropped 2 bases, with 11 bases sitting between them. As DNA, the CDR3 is TGTGCCAGCAGTGATCCCAGCGGTACCTACAATGAGCAGTTCTTC. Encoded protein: CASSDPSGTYNEQFF.

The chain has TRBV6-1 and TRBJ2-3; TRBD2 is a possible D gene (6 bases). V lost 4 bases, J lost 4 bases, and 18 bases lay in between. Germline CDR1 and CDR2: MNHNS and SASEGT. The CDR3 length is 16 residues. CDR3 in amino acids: CASSAYGGMSADTQYF. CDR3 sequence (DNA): TGTGCCAGCAGTGCTTACGGCGGGATGTCCGCAGATACGCAGTATTTT.

The DNA of the CDR3 is TGTGCCTGGATTTGGGGACAGGCTCAGACCTTC. It translates to CAWIWGQAQTF. V and J are TRBV30 and TRBJ1-2; 8 bases match TRBD1. The V gene end was trimmed by 4 bases and the J gene end by 14 bases; junction bases not matched to a gene: 9. In germline, CDR1 is GTSNPN, CDR2 SVGIG (reference sequence). The CDR3 is 11 residues long.

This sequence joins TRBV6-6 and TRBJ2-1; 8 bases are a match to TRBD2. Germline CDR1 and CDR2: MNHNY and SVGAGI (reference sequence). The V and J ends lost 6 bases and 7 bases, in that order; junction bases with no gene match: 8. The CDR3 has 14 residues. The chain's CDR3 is CASSRGGLGNEQFF. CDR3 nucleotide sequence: TGTGCCAGCAGCCGGGGGGGGCTAGGTAATGAGCAGTTCTTC.

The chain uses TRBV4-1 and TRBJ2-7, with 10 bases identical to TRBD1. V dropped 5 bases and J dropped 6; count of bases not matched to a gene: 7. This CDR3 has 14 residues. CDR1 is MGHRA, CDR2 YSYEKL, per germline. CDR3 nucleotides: TGCGCCAGCAGCGCCGGACAGGGGGTTGTCGAGCAGTACTTC. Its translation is CASSAGQGVVEQYF.

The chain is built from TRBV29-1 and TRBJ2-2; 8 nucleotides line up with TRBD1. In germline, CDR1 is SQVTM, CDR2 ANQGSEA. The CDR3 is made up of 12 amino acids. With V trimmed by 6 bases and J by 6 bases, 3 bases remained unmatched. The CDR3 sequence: CSVSTGAGELFF. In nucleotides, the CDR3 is TGCAGCGTGTCGACAGGGGCCGGGGAGCTGTTTTTT.

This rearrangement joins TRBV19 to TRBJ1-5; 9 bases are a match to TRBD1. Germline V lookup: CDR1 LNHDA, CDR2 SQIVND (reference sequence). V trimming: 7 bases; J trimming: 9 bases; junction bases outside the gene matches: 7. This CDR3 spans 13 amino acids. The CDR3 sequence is CASTGDRERPQHF. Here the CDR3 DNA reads TGTGCCAGTACTGGGGACAGGGAGAGGCCCCAGCATTTT.

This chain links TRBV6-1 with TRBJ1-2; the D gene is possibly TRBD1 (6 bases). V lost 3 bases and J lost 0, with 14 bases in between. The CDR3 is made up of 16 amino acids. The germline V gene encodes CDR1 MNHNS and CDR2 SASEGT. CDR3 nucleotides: TGTGCCAGCAGTGAGCAACAGGGTACGGCTAACTATGGCTACACCTTC. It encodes CASSEQQGTANYGYTF.

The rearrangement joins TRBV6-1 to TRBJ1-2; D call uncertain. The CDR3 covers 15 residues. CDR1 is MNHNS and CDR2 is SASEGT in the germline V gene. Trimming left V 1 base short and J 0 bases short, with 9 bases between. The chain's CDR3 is CASSEVRGANYGYTF. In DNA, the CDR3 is TGTGCCAGCAGTGAAGTGCGGGGAGCTAACTATGGCTACACCTTC.

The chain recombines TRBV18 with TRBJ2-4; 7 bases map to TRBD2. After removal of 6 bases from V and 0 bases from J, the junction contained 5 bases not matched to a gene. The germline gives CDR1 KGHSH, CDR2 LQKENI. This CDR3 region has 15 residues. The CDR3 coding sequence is TGTGCCAGCTCGTCCGGGGGGTTAGCCAAAAACATTCAGTACTTC. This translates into CASSSGGLAKNIQYF.

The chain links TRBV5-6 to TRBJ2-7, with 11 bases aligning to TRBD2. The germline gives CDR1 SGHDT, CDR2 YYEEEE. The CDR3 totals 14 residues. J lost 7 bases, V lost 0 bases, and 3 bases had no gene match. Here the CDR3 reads CASSLGLAGGEQYF. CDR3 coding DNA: TGTGCCAGCAGCTTGGGGCTAGCGGGAGGTGAGCAGTACTTC.

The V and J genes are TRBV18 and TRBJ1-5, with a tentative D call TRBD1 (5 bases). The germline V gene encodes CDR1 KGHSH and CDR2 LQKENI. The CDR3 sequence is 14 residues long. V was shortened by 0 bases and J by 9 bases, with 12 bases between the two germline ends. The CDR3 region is CASSPPGSGGPQHF. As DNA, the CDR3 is TGTGCCAGCTCACCACCTGGCAGCGGGGGGCCCCAGCATTTT.

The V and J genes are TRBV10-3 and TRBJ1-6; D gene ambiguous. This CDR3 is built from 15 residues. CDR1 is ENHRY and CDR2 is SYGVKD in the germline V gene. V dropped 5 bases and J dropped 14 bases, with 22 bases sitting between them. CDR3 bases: TGTGCCATCAGTAGTGGAGAACGGCCCGACCTCGCCCTCCACTTT. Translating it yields CAISSGERPDLALHF.

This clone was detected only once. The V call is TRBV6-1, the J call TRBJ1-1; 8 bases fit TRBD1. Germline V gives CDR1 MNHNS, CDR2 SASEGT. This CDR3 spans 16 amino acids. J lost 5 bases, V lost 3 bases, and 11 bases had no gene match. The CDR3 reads CASSDRRDRRRTEAFF. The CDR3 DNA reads TGTGCCAGCAGTGATCGTCGGGACAGGAGGAGGACTGAAGCTTTCTTT.